This T cell receptor (beta chain) was sequenced during a study of long-term antiretroviral therapy in people with HIV. Study-level points and caveats: Clones that had undergone expansion before ART dominated the repertoire at all time points.

Trimming removed 2 bases at V and 7 bases at J, with 11 bases between. This CDR3 spans 14 amino acids. Germline V gene lookup returns CDR1 MNHNS and CDR2 SASEGT. It was version v3.0 of the immunoSEQ assay that was run at survey level. Libraries were prepared by immunoSEQ multiplex PCR; TCRdb keeps only in-frame clonotypes and omits some of them. This table holds about 19,000 clones, 70% to 85% found once. Notes on this clone: The antigen remains undetermined.

This receptor was identified in a man younger than 30 with HIV. The J gene is TRBJ1-4, the V gene TRBV6-1; tentative D call: TRBD1 (6 bases). The material was unsorted PBMCs, obtained 0.9 years after starting antiretroviral therapy. The CDR3 sequence is CASSEWGLGEKLFF. For the CDR3, the DNA is TGTGCCAGCAGTGAATGGGGGCTTGGTGAAAAACTGTTTTTT.